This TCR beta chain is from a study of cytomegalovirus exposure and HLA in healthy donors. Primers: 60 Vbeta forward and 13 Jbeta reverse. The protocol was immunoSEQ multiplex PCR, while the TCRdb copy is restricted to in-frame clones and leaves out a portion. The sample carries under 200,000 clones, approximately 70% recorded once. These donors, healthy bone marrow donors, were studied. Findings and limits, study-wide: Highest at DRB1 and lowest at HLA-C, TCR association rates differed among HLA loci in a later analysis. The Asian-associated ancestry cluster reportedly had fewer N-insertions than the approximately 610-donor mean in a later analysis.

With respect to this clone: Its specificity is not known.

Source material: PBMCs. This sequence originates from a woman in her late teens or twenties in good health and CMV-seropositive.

The chain's CDR3 is CASSKWTVSYEQYF. The CDR3 DNA is TGTGCCAGCAGTAAATGGACAGTCTCCTACGAGCAGTACTTC. This chain joins TRBV7-9 and TRBJ2-5, with D perhaps TRBD1 (6 bases). The J call could be wrong; TRBJ2-7 is a better fit for the DNA end. The CDR3 has 14 residues. Germline values: CDR1 SEHNR, CDR2 FQNEAQ (reference sequence).